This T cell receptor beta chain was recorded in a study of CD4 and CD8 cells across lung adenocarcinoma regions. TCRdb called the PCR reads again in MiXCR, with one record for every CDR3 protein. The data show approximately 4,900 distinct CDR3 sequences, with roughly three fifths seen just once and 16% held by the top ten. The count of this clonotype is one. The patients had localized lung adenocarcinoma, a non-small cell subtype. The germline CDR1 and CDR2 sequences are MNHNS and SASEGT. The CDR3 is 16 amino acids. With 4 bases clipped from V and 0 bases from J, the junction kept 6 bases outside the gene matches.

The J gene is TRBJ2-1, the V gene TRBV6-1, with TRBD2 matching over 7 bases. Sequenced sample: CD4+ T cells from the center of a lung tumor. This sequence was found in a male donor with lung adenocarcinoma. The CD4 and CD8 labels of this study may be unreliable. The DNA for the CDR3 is TGTGCCAGCAGTGCAACGAGCGGGACCTCCTACAATGAGCAGTTCTTC. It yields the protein CASSATSGTSYNEQFF.